These 27 T cell receptor beta chains share one sample of origin, sequenced in a study of OX40 agonist ivuxolimab in advanced cancers. Assay: immunoSEQ multiplex PCR; the TCRdb copy retains only in-frame clones and omits some. The table includes about 70,000 clones, about 88% detected once. The material sequenced was CD4+ or CD8+ T cells sorted from blood, taken in a trial of the OX40 agonist ivuxolimab. The receptors derive from an adult with an advanced solid tumor such as melanoma, head and neck, liver or kidney cancer.

J is TRBJ1-5 and V is TRBV19, with a tentative D call TRBD1 (5 bases). Trimming stripped 5 bases from V and 4 bases from J, with 15 bases between. Germline values: CDR1 LNHDA, CDR2 SQIVND (reference sequence). There are 15 residues in the CDR3. CDR3 region: CASSPQAQWNQPQHF. CDR3 coding DNA: TGTGCCAGTAGTCCACAGGCCCAGTGGAATCAGCCCCAGCATTTT.

The V call is TRBV9, the J call TRBJ2-6, with D unclear. Trimming shortened V by 1 base and J by 0 bases, and 5 bases separated the two germline ends. This CDR3 is 15 amino acids long. Germline V gene lookup returns CDR1 SGDLS and CDR2 YYNGEE. The CDR3 sequence: CASSVSHSGANVLTF. CDR3 bases: TGTGCCAGCAGCGTAAGCCACTCTGGGGCCAACGTCCTGACTTTC.

This CDR3 reads CASSLGGLAGSPLHF. In DNA, the CDR3 is TGCGCCAGCAGCTTGGGGGGACTGGCTGGTTCACCCCTCCACTTT. The V and J genes are TRBV5-1 and TRBJ1-6, with a possible D match to TRBD1 (5 bases). The CDR3 has 15 residues. Trimming shortened V by 0 bases and J by 9 bases, and 13 bases separated the two germline ends. CDR1 and CDR2 from the germline V gene are SGHRS and YFSETQ.

The chain carries TRBV7-9 and TRBJ2-7; D gene unclear. Trimming took off 6 bases at V and 4 bases at J, with 16 bases between the two ends. The CDR3 is 14 residues long. Germline CDR1 and CDR2: SEHNR and FQNEAQ (reference sequence). The CDR3 coding sequence is TGTGCCAGCAGTTCTGAGTCCGGGTTATACGAGCAGTACTTC. Translating it yields CASSSESGLYEQYF.

The chain combines TRBV18 with TRBJ2-5; tentative D call: TRBD2 (6 bases). The J call may not be correct, given that the DNA end is closer to TRBJ2-7. Germline CDR1 KGHSH, CDR2 LQKENI. The CDR3 length is 13 residues. This CDR3 reads CASSPPGGYEQYF. The CDR3 DNA sequence: TGTGCCAGCTCACCGCCAGGAGGGTACGAGCAGTACTTC.

The V call is TRBV25-1, the J call TRBJ1-2, with D tentatively TRBD1 (5 bases). Between the trimmed V and J ends, which lost 0 bases and 4 bases, there was a span of 9 bases. Germline CDR1 is MGHDK and CDR2 is SYGVNS. The CDR3 covers 14 residues. Written as DNA, the CDR3 is TGTGCCAGCAGTGAATACAGGGCCCGCTATGGCTACACCTTC. Amino acid sequence: CASSEYRARYGYTF.

This sequence joins TRBV28 and TRBJ2-7, with D tentatively TRBD1 (6 bases). V was cut by 2 bases and J by 2 bases, with 13 bases left in between. Germline V gene data show CDR1 as MDHEN and CDR2 as SYDVKM. This CDR3 is 15 amino acids long. The CDR3 region is CASSLRGTLAYEQYF. The CDR3 nucleotides read TGTGCCAGCAGTTTACGAGGGACATTGGCCTACGAGCAGTACTTC.

The chain carries TRBV4-1 and TRBJ2-1; no reliable D call. Between the trimmed V and J ends, which lost 4 bases and 2 bases, there was a span of 12 bases. The CDR3 has 15 amino acids. Per the germline V gene, CDR1 is MGHRA and CDR2 is YSYEKL. CDR3 coding DNA: TGCGCCAGCAGCCCCTCCCCTCGGACCTACAATGAGCAGTTCTTC. As protein: CASSPSPRTYNEQFF.

This clone was counted a single time. The chain couples TRBV21-1 to TRBJ2-2; TRBD1 was called by the table and not checked on the DNA. TRBV21-1 is termed a pseudogene. The CDR3 has 15 amino acids. CDR3 sequence reads: CASSDDRGQTGELFF. DNA of the CDR3: TGTGCCAGCAGCGACGACAGGGGGCAGACCGGGGAGCTGTTTTTT.

By sample share, this clone is medium-sized (0.01 to 0.1%). The chain combines TRBV2 with TRBJ2-7; 9 positions agree with TRBD2. V shed 8 bases, J shed 8 bases, and the junction held 13 bases outside the gene matches. The CDR3 totals 14 residues. Germline CDR1 and CDR2: SNHLY and FYNNEI. The chain's CDR3 is CASLGSGSLVQQYF. In nucleotides, the CDR3 is TGTGCCAGCCTGGGTAGCGGGAGTCTAGTACAGCAGTACTTC.

CDR3 sequence: CASSLTGDGAFF. The CDR3 nucleotides are TGCGCCAGCAGCCTCACAGGGGACGGAGCTTTCTTT. The chain uses TRBV5-1 and TRBJ1-1, with 7 nucleotides matching TRBD1. This CDR3 contains 12 residues. Germline assignment: CDR1 SGHRS and CDR2 YFSETQ. After removal of 4 bases from V and 10 bases from J, the junction contained 7 bases not matched to a gene.

The chain is built from TRBV5-1 and TRBJ2-5; 7 positions agree with TRBD1. The DNA end favors TRBJ2-7, so the J call may be wrong. This CDR3 spans 14 amino acids. Germline values: CDR1 SGHRS, CDR2 YFSETQ. This chain's CDR3 is CASSFLQGEYEQYF. The CDR3 DNA sequence: TGCGCCAGCAGCTTTCTCCAGGGGGAGTACGAGCAGTACTTC.

The chain couples TRBV5-1 to TRBJ1-1; D remains unclear. The V gene's germline CDR1 is SGHRS and CDR2 YFSETQ. The CDR3 runs to 15 residues. V was cut by 4 bases and J by 2 bases, with 15 bases left in between. CDR3 coding DNA: TGCGCCAGCAGCGACTCCGTCGCCCTCAACACTGAAGCTTTCTTT. Amino acid sequence: CASSDSVALNTEAFF.

The J gene is TRBJ1-1, the V gene TRBV10-1; 7 bases align to TRBD1. CDR1 is WNHNN, CDR2 SYGVQD, per germline (reference sequence). Losses at the gene ends were 6 bases for V and 1 base for J; bases not matched to a gene: 8. This CDR3 has 15 residues. CDR3 protein: CASRKSNRGNTEAFF. CDR3 bases: TGCGCCAGCAGAAAGTCGAACAGGGGGAACACTGAAGCTTTCTTT.

V gene TRBV19 combines with J gene TRBJ2-7, with 10 bases aligning to TRBD1. The trim removed 5 bases at V and 3 bases at J, leaving 7 bases unmatched. The germline V gene encodes CDR1 LNHDA and CDR2 SQIVND (reference sequence). The CDR3 covers 15 residues. The CDR3: CASSPGTGARYEQYF. The CDR3 DNA follows: TGTGCCAGTAGTCCTGGGACAGGGGCCCGCTACGAGCAGTACTTC.

V gene TRBV4-1 combines with J gene TRBJ2-7; TRBD2 is a possible D gene (5 bases). V shed 0 bases and J shed 5 bases, with 11 bases lying between them. Germline-derived CDR1 and CDR2 are MGHRA and YSYEKL. CDR3 size: 14 residues. The CDR3 DNA is TGCGCCAGCAGCCAAGATGGCGGGCGCGACGAGCAGTACTTC. Its translation: CASSQDGGRDEQYF.

V gene TRBV9 combines with J gene TRBJ2-3; 9 bases line up with TRBD2. Trimming removed 4 bases from V and 0 bases from J; junction bases left unmatched: 3. The CDR3 is 15 residues long. Looked up from germline, CDR1 is SGDLS and CDR2 is YYNGEE. Written as DNA, the CDR3 is TGTGCCAGCAGCACTAGCGGGCCGAGCACAGATACGCAGTATTTT. Translation: CASSTSGPSTDTQYF.

The J gene is TRBJ2-7, the V gene TRBV13; 8 nucleotides line up with TRBD2. This CDR3 spans 15 amino acids. Per germline, CDR1 PRHDT and CDR2 FYEKMQ (reference sequence). V shed 5 bases and J 4 bases; nucleotides not matched to a gene: 10. In nucleotides, the CDR3 is TGTGCCAGCAGCCGGGGGCAGCGGGAGAGGTACGAGCAGTACTTC. It encodes CASSRGQRERYEQYF.

The V gene is TRBV4-1, the J gene TRBJ1-5; D uncertain. The V gene lost 3 bases and the J gene lost 2 bases, with 8 bases spanning the gap. Looked up from germline, CDR1 is MGHRA and CDR2 is YSYEKL. The CDR3 extends over 14 amino acids. In nucleotides, the CDR3 is TGCGCCAGCAGCCATACTCCCCGCAATCAGCCCCAGCATTTT. It translates to CASSHTPRNQPQHF.

This clone has just one count. CDR3: CASSFLAVTDTQYF. The CDR3 DNA sequence: TGTGCCAGCAGCTTTCTAGCGGTGACAGATACGCAGTATTTT. The chain combines TRBV7-8 with TRBJ2-3; 7 bases line up with TRBD2. CDR1 and CDR2 from the germline V gene are SGHVS and FQNEAQ. The V gene end was trimmed by 3 bases and the J gene end by 3 bases; junction bases not matched to a gene: 3. The CDR3 has 14 amino acids.

The chain joins TRBV14 to TRBJ1-1, with 8 bases lining up with TRBD1. The CDR3 runs 16 residues. J gave up 5 bases and V 4 bases, and 12 bases lay outside the gene matches. Germline CDR1 reads SGHDN; CDR2 reads FVKESK. The CDR3, as DNA: TGTGCCAGCAGCCTGGGGCCAGGGGGCGCGGGAACTGAAGCTTTCTTT. This gives the protein CASSLGPGGAGTEAFF.

The chain couples TRBV11-2 to TRBJ2-3; TRBD1 or TRBD2 may be the D gene (5 bases each). Germline CDR1 is SGHAT and CDR2 is FQNNGV. This CDR3 spans 10 amino acids. V was clipped by 10 bases and J by 6 bases, with 8 bases between them. DNA of the CDR3: TGTGCCACAGAGGGGGATACGCAGTATTTT. Amino acid sequence: CATEGDTQYF.

This clone was seen a few times. The chain couples TRBV2 to TRBJ2-7; 7 bases map to TRBD1. The CDR3 sequence is 14 residues long. Per germline, CDR1 SNHLY and CDR2 FYNNEI. V gave up 9 bases and J gave up 0 bases; unmatched junction bases: 8. CDR3 residues: CASKQGPSSYEQYF. The CDR3 DNA is TGTGCCAGTAAACAGGGGCCGAGCTCCTACGAGCAGTACTTC.

This chain uses TRBV27 with TRBJ1-2; TRBD1 is a possible D gene (5 bases). Germline V gives CDR1 MNHEY, CDR2 SMNVEV (reference sequence). V was clipped by 7 bases and J by 4 bases, with 10 bases between them. This CDR3 has 12 residues. The CDR3 loop is CASTGTGYGYTF. CDR3 coding DNA: TGTGCCAGCACCGGGACCGGCTATGGCTACACCTTC.

V usage is TRBV27 and J usage is TRBJ2-1; TRBD2 agrees at 12 bases. CDR1 MNHEY and CDR2 SMNVEV come from the germline V gene (reference sequence). CDR3 size: 16 residues. V dropped 4 bases and J dropped 8; count of bases not matched to a gene: 9. CDR3 nucleotide sequence: TGTGCCAGCAGTTCCAAGACTAGCGGGAGTATATATGAGCAGTTCTTC. Translating gives CASSSKTSGSIYEQFF.

The gene calls are TRBV5-1 and TRBJ2-2; TRBD1 matches 8 bases. The CDR3 covers 14 residues. The V gene's germline CDR1 is SGHRS and CDR2 YFSETQ. The V and J ends lost 5 bases and 4 bases, in that order; junction bases with no gene match: 4. Here the CDR3 DNA reads TGCGCCAGCAGGGTGCAGGGGGCCACCGGGGAGCTGTTTTTT. Its protein is CASRVQGATGELFF. Looking up the rest from reference TRBV5-1 and TRBJ2-2 gives the full variable domain: KAGVTQTPRYLIKTRGQQVTLSCSPISGHRSVSWYQQTPGQGLQFLFEYFSETQRNKGNFPGRFSGRQFSNSRSEMNVSTLELGDSALYLCASRVQGATGELFFGEGSRLTVL.

V is TRBV5-1 and J is TRBJ2-5, with TRBD2 identical over 8 bases. Germline values: CDR1 SGHRS, CDR2 YFSETQ. This CDR3 has 14 residues. V shed 0 bases and J 5 bases; nucleotides not matched to a gene: 3. The CDR3 DNA is TGCGCCAGCAGCTTGGCCCCGGGGGGGGAGACCCAGTACTTC. It translates to CASSLAPGGETQYF.